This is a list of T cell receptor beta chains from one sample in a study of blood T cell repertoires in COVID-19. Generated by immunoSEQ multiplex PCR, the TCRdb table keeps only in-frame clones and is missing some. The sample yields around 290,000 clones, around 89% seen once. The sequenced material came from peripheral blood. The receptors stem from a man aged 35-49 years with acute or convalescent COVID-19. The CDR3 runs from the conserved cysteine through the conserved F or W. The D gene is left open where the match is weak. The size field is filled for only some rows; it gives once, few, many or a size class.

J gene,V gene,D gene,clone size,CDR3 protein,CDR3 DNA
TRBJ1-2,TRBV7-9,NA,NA,CASSLVWEGTNYGYTF,TGTGCCAGCAGCTTAGTTTGGGAGGGAACTAACTATGGCTACACCTTC
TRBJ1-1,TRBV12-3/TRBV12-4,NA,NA,CASSFATVTEAFF,TGTGCCAGCAGCTTTGCGACAGTCACTGAAGCTTTCTTT
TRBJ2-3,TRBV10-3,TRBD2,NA,CATSPAGGHDTQYF,TGTGCCACCAGTCCAGCGGGGGGGCACGATACGCAGTATTTT
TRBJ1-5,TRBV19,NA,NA,CASSIDKQGDWPQHF,TGTGCCAGTAGTATAGATAAACAGGGAGATTGGCCCCAGCATTTT
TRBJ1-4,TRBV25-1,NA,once,CASSESSGFTNEKLFF,TGTGCCAGCAGTGAGTCGTCAGGGTTCACTAATGAAAAACTGTTTTTT
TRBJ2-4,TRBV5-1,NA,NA,CASSPPGPAKNIQYF,TGCGCCAGCAGCCCCCCTGGCCCAGCCAAAAACATTCAGTACTTC
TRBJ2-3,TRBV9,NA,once,CASSFSGPQGDTQYF,TGTGCCAGCAGCTTCTCCGGGCCCCAGGGAGATACGCAGTATTTT
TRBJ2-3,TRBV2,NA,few,CASLATSTDTQYF,TGTGCCAGCCTTGCCACTAGCACAGATACGCAGTATTTT
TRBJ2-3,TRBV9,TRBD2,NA,CASSTWEAGGPEADTQYF,TGTGCCAGCAGCACATGGGAAGCGGGGGGGCCTGAGGCAGATACGCAGTATTTT
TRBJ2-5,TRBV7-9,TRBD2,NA,CASSPSGTSEETQYF,TGTGCCAGCAGTCCCTCTGGGACTAGTGAAGAGACCCAGTACTTC
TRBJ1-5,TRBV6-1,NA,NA,CASSEDRVRQPQHF,TGTGCCAGCAGTGAAGACAGGGTGCGGCAGCCCCAGCATTTT
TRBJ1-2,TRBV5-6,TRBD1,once,CASSLDRRGGRVTF,TGTGCCAGCAGCCTGGACAGGCGAGGGGGACGGGTCACCTTC
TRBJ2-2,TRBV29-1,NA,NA,CSVEAGELFF,TGCAGCGTCGAGGCCGGGGAGCTGTTTTTT
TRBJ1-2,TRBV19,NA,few,CASSPGREETDGYTF,TGTGCCAGTAGTCCTGGACGGGAGGAAACAGATGGCTACACCTTC
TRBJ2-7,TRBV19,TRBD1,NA,CASRTGAEQYF,TGTGCCAGTAGGACAGGGGCCGAGCAGTACTTC
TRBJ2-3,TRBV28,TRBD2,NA,CASSLRLAGVSTDTQYF,TGTGCCAGCAGTTTAAGGCTAGCGGGGGTGAGCACAGATACGCAGTATTTT
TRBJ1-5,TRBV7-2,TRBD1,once,CASSSQRQGNQPQHF,TGTGCCAGCTCATCCCAGAGACAGGGAAATCAGCCCCAGCATTTT
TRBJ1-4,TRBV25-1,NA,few,CASSEPGGRSNEKLFF,TGTGCCAGCAGTGAGCCTGGGGGCAGGTCTAATGAAAAACTGTTTTTT
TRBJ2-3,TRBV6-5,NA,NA,CASRRTVSTDTQYF,TGTGCCAGCAGGCGGACAGTTAGCACAGATACGCAGTATTTT
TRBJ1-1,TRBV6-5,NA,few,CASRPRPESTEAFF,TGTGCCAGCAGGCCCCGGCCGGAGAGCACTGAAGCTTTCTTT
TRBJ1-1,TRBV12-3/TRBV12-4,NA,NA,CASSLVYTEAFF,TGTGCCAGCAGTCTTGTGTACACTGAAGCTTTCTTT
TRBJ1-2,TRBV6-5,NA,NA,CASTPGTSWPYGYTF,TGTGCCAGCACCCCCGGGACTTCCTGGCCTTATGGCTACACCTTC
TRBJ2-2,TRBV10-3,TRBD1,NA,CAIRGDRMNTGELFF,TGTGCCATCAGAGGGGACAGAATGAACACCGGGGAGCTGTTTTTT
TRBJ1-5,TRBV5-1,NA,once,CASSLGGEARQPQHF,TGCGCCAGCAGCTTGGGTGGGGAGGCAAGGCAGCCCCAGCATTTT
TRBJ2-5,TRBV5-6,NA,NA,CASSPRATGETQYF,TGTGCCAGCAGCCCGAGGGCCACCGGGGAGACCCAGTACTTC
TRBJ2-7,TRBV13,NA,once,CASSYFQGGAYEQYF,TGTGCCAGCAGTTACTTTCAGGGAGGCGCCTACGAGCAGTACTTC
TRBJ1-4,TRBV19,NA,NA,CASSRGRYNEKLFF,TGTGCCAGTAGTCGTGGCAGATATAATGAAAAACTGTTTTTT
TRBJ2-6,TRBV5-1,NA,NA,CASSGGYSGANVLTF,TGCGCCAGCTCAGGGGGGTATTCAGGGGCCAACGTCCTGACTTTC
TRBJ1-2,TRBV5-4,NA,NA,CASSNRRGPYGYTF,TGTGCCAGCAGCAACCGTAGAGGCCCCTATGGCTACACCTTC
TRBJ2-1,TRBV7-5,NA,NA,CARSSSCPGLGYNEQFF,TGTGCCAGAAGCTCCTCCTGTCCGGGACTCGGGTACAATGAGCAGTTCTTC
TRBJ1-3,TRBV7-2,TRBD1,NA,CASSLGGQGIVGNTIYF,TGTGCCAGCAGCTTAGGTGGACAGGGGATAGTTGGAAACACCATATATTTT
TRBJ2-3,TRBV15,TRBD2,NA,CATSNGGDADTQYF,TGTGCCACCAGCAACGGGGGGGATGCCGATACGCAGTATTTT
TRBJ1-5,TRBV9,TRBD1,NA,CASSGTGGAGQPQHF,TGTGCCAGCAGCGGGACAGGGGGCGCGGGACAGCCCCAGCATTTT
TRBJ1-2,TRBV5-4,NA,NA,CASSAEQDGYTF,TGTGCCAGCAGCGCTGAACAGGATGGCTACACCTTC
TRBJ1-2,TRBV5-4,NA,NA,CASSSWTVNYGYTF,TGTGCCAGCAGCTCCTGGACAGTTAACTATGGCTACACCTTC
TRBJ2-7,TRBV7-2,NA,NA,CASSPGGYEQYF,TGTGCCAGCAGCCCTGGGGGGTACGAGCAGTACTTC